The 3 T cell receptor beta chains below come from one sample, sequenced in a study of T cell changes during pregnancy in multiple sclerosis. This table comes from immunoSEQ multiplex PCR, and its TCRdb copy is limited to in-frame clones, with some not included. The top ten clones hold under 9% of a sample with around 30,000 clones, around 90% of them seen once. This material consisted of CD8+ T cells from peripheral blood mononuclear cells, taken before pregnancy. Receptor source: a female donor with multiple sclerosis, enrolled in a pregnancy study.

The rearrangement joins TRBV7-8 to TRBJ2-1; 15 bases line up with TRBD2. There are 16 residues in the CDR3. Germline V gives CDR1 SGHVS, CDR2 FQNEAQ. The V segment lost 5 bases and the J segment 9 bases; nucleotides outside the gene matches: 8. This CDR3 is CASSPRTSGGGGEQFF. The CDR3 DNA reads TGTGCCAGCAGCCCCCGGACTAGCGGGGGGGGAGGTGAGCAGTTCTTC.

The chain combines TRBV5-1 with TRBJ1-1; the match to TRBD1 covers 10 bases. With 4 bases clipped from V and 4 bases from J, the junction kept 10 bases outside the gene matches. CDR1 and CDR2 from the germline V gene are SGHRS and YFSETQ. This CDR3 spans 16 amino acids. In nucleotides, the CDR3 is TGCGCCAGCAGCACCCGACAGGGGGCGCTTGGCACTGAAGCTTTCTTT. This sequence encodes CASSTRQGALGTEAFF. The variable domain in full, with the rest retrieved from reference TRBV5-1 and TRBJ1-1, is KAGVTQTPRYLIKTRGQQVTLSCSPISGHRSVSWYQQTPGQGLQFLFEYFSETQRNKGNFPGRFSGRQFSNSRSEMNVSTLELGDSALYLCASSTRQGALGTEAFFGQGTRLTVV.

The chain couples TRBV2 to TRBJ2-2; D not certain. The CDR3 consists of 14 residues. V lost 7 bases to trimming and J lost 0 bases, with 9 bases between them. CDR1 and CDR2 (germline): SNHLY, FYNNEI. CDR3 protein: CASTVVSNTGELFF. The CDR3 nucleotides are TGTGCCAGCACGGTGGTTTCGAACACCGGGGAGCTGTTTTTT.